The clone carrying this T cell receptor (beta chain) was counted a single time. Measured with immunoSEQ multiplex PCR; TCRdb has only the in-frame clones, and not every one. The sample holds some 230,000 clones, 80% to 90% seen once. This sample stems from a study of blood T cell repertoires in COVID-19. On the study more broadly: Acute and convalescent COVID-19 samples came from the United States, Italy and Spain.

Germline V gives CDR1 MNHEY, CDR2 SMNVEV (reference sequence). Trimming left V 1 base short and J 4 bases short, with 10 bases between. The CDR3 covers 14 residues. The sample taken for sequencing was peripheral blood. This TCR derives from a man aged 30 to 45 who had recovered from COVID-19. The chain combines TRBV27 with TRBJ1-1, with D possibly TRBD1 on 6 matching bases. CDR3: CASSLFQGFTEAFF. The DNA of the CDR3 is TGTGCCAGCAGTTTATTTCAGGGGTTCACTGAAGCTTTCTTT.